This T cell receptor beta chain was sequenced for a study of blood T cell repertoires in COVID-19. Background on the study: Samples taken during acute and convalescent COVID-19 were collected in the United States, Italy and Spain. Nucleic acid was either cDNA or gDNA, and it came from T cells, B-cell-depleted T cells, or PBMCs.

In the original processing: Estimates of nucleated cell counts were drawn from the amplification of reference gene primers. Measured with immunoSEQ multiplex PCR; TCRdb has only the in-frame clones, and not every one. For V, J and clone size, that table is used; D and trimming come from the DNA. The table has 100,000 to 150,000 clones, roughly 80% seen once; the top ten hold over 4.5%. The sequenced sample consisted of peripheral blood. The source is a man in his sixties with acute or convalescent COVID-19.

In DNA, the CDR3 is TGTGCCTGGAGTGTACTGGACAGCTCCTACAATGAGCAGTTCTTC. The encoded protein is CAWSVLDSSYNEQFF. The V and J genes are TRBV30 and TRBJ2-1, with D maybe TRBD1 (6 bases). V was pared by 0 bases and J by 0 bases, with 9 bases between. The germline gives CDR1 GTSNPN, CDR2 SVGIG (reference sequence). The CDR3 spans 15 residues.